The rows below give T cell receptor beta chains drawn from one sample of a study of CD8 T cells in Susac syndrome. TCRdb passed the immunoSEQ multiplex PCR reads through MiXCR, listing each CDR3 protein once. The profile shows fewer than 200,000 distinct CDR3 sequences, 85% to 95% of them singletons. The sequenced sample consisted of CD8+ T cells from PBMCs. The source of these receptors is a human donor with multiple sclerosis. Each CDR3 is given with its conserved first and last residue. D genes are given only for firm matches. Some rows have no size entry. The others give once, few or many, or a class for an expanded clone.

DNA	CDR3	D	V	J	size
TGTGCCAGCAGTTTTGATAGGGGATTCTACAATGAGCAGTTCTTC	CASSFDRGFYNEQFF	-	TRBV12-3/TRBV12-4	TRBJ2-1	-
TGCGCCAGCAGCCCGGACCCCGCAGGCACAGATACGCAGTATTTT	CASSPDPAGTDTQYF	-	TRBV5-1	TRBJ2-3	-
TGTGCCAGCAGTGTCGGTCCGGGACAGGGCTATGGCTACACCTTC	CASSVGPGQGYGYTF	TRBD1	TRBV2	TRBJ1-2	-
TGCAGTGCTAGGCCTAGCGGGAGGTATGACGAGCAGTACTTC	CSARPSGRYDEQYF	TRBD2	TRBV20-1	TRBJ2-7	-
TGTGCCAGCAGTATAAACCCAGGCGGTGGCTACACCTTC	CASSINPGGGYTF	-	TRBV6-5	TRBJ1-2	once
TGTGCCAGCAGCCCCGGAGGCGATGAGCAGTTCTTC	CASSPGGDEQFF	-	TRBV5-6	TRBJ2-1	-
TGCAGTGCTAGAGATCCCGCGGGTTCGAACACCGGGGAGCTGTTTTTT	CSARDPAGSNTGELFF	-	TRBV20-1	TRBJ2-2	-
TGCAGTGTTAAGACAGGGTCGGGTTACAATGAGCAGTTCTTC	CSVKTGSGYNEQFF	TRBD1	TRBV20-1	TRBJ2-1	-
TGTGCCACCAGCAGAGATAGGCACCCGAACACCGGGGAGCTGTTTTTT	CATSRDRHPNTGELFF	-	TRBV15	TRBJ2-2	-
TGTGCCAGCATGGGCGGCCTGAGCTCCTACGAGCAGTACTTC	CASMGGLSSYEQYF	-	TRBV27	TRBJ2-7	-
TGTGCCAGCAGCTTCGGACAGGGAGGATCTTTCTTT	CASSFGQGGSFF	TRBD1	TRBV5-6	TRBJ1-1	-
TGCGCCAGCAGCAACTTCGTGGGGGTTTACGAGCAGTACTTC	CASSNFVGVYEQYF	-	TRBV5-1	TRBJ2-7	-
TGTGCCAGCAGTGAATTGGTTCCAGGATACTCCTACGAGCAGTACTTC	CASSELVPGYSYEQYF	-	TRBV2	TRBJ2-7	once
TGTGCCACCAGTGGAACAGGGGAAGGCGGGGAGCTGTTTTTT	CATSGTGEGGELFF	TRBD1	TRBV24-1	TRBJ2-2	-
TGTGCCAGCAGTTACGGTAGCAATCAGCCCCAGCATTTT	CASSYGSNQPQHF	-	TRBV6-5	TRBJ1-5	-
TGTGCCAGCAGCCATTCCCCGGGACAGGAGTACAATGAGCAGTTCTTC	CASSHSPGQEYNEQFF	TRBD1	TRBV7-9	TRBJ2-1	-
TGCAGTGCTAGAGAAATTGTTACCTACAATGAGCAGTTCTTC	CSAREIVTYNEQFF	-	TRBV20-1	TRBJ2-1	-
TGCAGCGTTCTAGCGGGAGGGCTAGATACGCAGTATTTT	CSVLAGGLDTQYF	TRBD2	TRBV29-1	TRBJ2-3	-
TGCGCCAGCAGGGGAACGGACTACGAGCAGTACTTC	CASRGTDYEQYF	-	TRBV10-2	TRBJ2-7	-
TGCAGTGCTACCATGCTGGGACTAGCGGGATCCGAGCAGTACTTC	CSATMLGLAGSEQYF	TRBD2	TRBV20-1	TRBJ2-7	-
TGTGCAAGAGGGCTACCCACCGGGGAGCTGTTTTTT	CARGLPTGELFF	-	TRBV12-5	TRBJ2-2	-
TGTGCCAGCAGCATCAGAGTCCAAGAGACCCAGTACTTC	CASSIRVQETQYF	-	TRBV6-6	TRBJ2-5	-
TGTGCCAGCAGTGGGACACTAGCGGGGGCCACCGGGGAGCTGTTTTTT	CASSGTLAGATGELFF	TRBD2	TRBV2	TRBJ2-2	-
TGCAGTGCTAGAGATATACTGGTTGTTAAAACCCAGTACTTC	CSARDILVVKTQYF	-	TRBV20-1	TRBJ2-5	-
TGTGCCAGCAGCGAGGGACTAGCGGGGTATGAGCAGTTCTTC	CASSEGLAGYEQFF	TRBD2	TRBV9	TRBJ2-1	-
TGTGCCAGCATCCGACAGGGGTTTAACTATGGCTACACCTTC	CASIRQGFNYGYTF	TRBD1	TRBV13	TRBJ1-2	-
TGTGCCAGCAGCCCAACAGGAGCGGGACACCACTACGAGCAGTACTTC	CASSPTGAGHHYEQYF	-	TRBV9	TRBJ2-7	once
TGTGCCAGCAGCCAGAGGACAGGGGAGCACGAGCAGTACTTC	CASSQRTGEHEQYF	TRBD1	TRBV13	TRBJ2-7	-
TGTGCCAGCAGCTTAGGCCTGGCGCGCGGCTACACCTTC	CASSLGLARGYTF	-	TRBV7-9	TRBJ1-2	-
TGCAGTGCTAGAGATTATGAAAAACTGTTTTTT	CSARDYEKLFF	-	TRBV20-1	TRBJ1-4	-
TGTGCCAGCAGTACCGGACAGATTGAAAAACTGTTTTTT	CASSTGQIEKLFF	-	TRBV6-5	TRBJ1-4	-
TGTGCCAGCAGCGGAGGACTAGCGAATGATGAGCAGTTCTTC	CASSGGLANDEQFF	TRBD2	TRBV9	TRBJ2-1	once
TGTGCCAGTGGGGCTAGCGGCAACAATGAGCAGTTCTTC	CASGASGNNEQFF	TRBD2	TRBV7-9	TRBJ2-1	-
TGTGCCAGCAGTCTTACAGGGGGAAGAGCGTATGGCTACACCTTC	CASSLTGGRAYGYTF	TRBD1	TRBV27	TRBJ1-2	-
TGTGCCAGCAGCTTAGCGGACAAGGAGCAGTACTTC	CASSLADKEQYF	-	TRBV7-9	TRBJ2-7	-
TGTGCCTGGAGTGTACGGGGCGGGAGCTACGAGCAGTACTTC	CAWSVRGGSYEQYF	TRBD2	TRBV30	TRBJ2-7	-
TGTGCCAGCAGCTTAACGTACGGGGAGCAGTTCTTC	CASSLTYGEQFF	-	TRBV7-9	TRBJ2-1	-
TGTGCCAGCACCTCCTGCGACAGGCCCTATGGCTACACCTTC	CASTSCDRPYGYTF	-	TRBV11-3	TRBJ1-2	-
TGCAGTGCTAGATCGGGAGTCGTATACGAGCAGTACTTC	CSARSGVVYEQYF	-	TRBV20-1	TRBJ2-7	-
TGTGCCAGCAGTTTGAGGGGAAGGACAAGGAATTCTGAAGAGACCCAGTACTTC	CASSLRGRTRNSEETQYF	-	TRBV12-3/TRBV12-4	TRBJ2-5	-
TGTGCCAGCAGCTCCTACCGGGATAGCTCCATGGGCGATCAGCCCCAGCATTTT	CASSSYRDSSMGDQPQHF	-	TRBV7-9	TRBJ1-5	-
TGTGCCAGCAGTTTACGAACAGGGGGAGGGCAGTACTTC	CASSLRTGGGQYF	TRBD1	TRBV28	TRBJ2-7	-
TGTGCCAGCAGCTTAACAGGGACGGGCCAGCCCCAGCATTTT	CASSLTGTGQPQHF	-	TRBV5-6	TRBJ1-5	-
TGTGCCAGCAGTTTTCTGTGGGAGCAGTACTTC	CASSFLWEQYF	-	TRBV12-3/TRBV12-4	TRBJ2-7	-
TGCAGTGCTAGAGACGTGGGTTCCCCCCACGAGCAGTACTTC	CSARDVGSPHEQYF	-	TRBV20-1	TRBJ2-7	-
TGTGCCAGCAGCCCTGGGGACAGGGGGCAAGAGACCCAGTACTTC	CASSPGDRGQETQYF	TRBD1	TRBV13	TRBJ2-5	once
TGTGCCAGCAGTTTCCCATGGGGCCTCCAAGAGACCCAGTACTTC	CASSFPWGLQETQYF	-	TRBV28	TRBJ2-5	once
TGTGCCAGCAGCTTGGGTCTAGCGGGCGGTTACGAGCAGTACTTC	CASSLGLAGGYEQYF	TRBD2	TRBV5-6	TRBJ2-7	-
TGCGCCAGCAGCTTGTGGGCAGACCACACAGATACGCAGTATTTT	CASSLWADHTDTQYF	-	TRBV5-1	TRBJ2-3	-
TGTGCCAGCAGCTTCCCTGGGGGACAGGGGCAAGATACGCAGTATTTT	CASSFPGGQGQDTQYF	TRBD1	TRBV7-9	TRBJ2-3	-